This TCR beta chain was observed in a study of radiotherapy plus CTLA-4 blockade in lung cancer. Study-wide context: Objective responses were observed in less than 20% of patients, and disease control was achieved by 30% to 40%. The study, taken as a whole, reports: The best predictor of response was reported to be early blood T cell clone dynamics, with interferon-beta. Blood-borne expansion of tumor-derived TCR clones followed radiotherapy plus ipilimumab.

This clone was picked up many times. As yet, its antigen is unknown. The assay was immunoSEQ multiplex PCR, and TCRdb's table has in-frame clones only and misses some. Counted here are about 120,000 clones, about 83% occurring once; the ten biggest clones make up over 4%. V was cut by 4 bases and J by 2 bases, with 9 bases left in between. CDR3 length: 13 residues. Germline V gene data show CDR1 as MNHEY and CDR2 as SMNVEV (reference sequence). This clonotype was sampled from a human donor with non-small cell lung cancer who had a partial response to radiotherapy plus ipilimumab. The gene calls are TRBV27 and TRBJ2-7, with TRBD1 as a possible D gene (5 bases). The specimen was peripheral blood, collected from a patient treated with radiotherapy plus ipilimumab. The CDR3 reads CASSYRSPYEQYF. CDR3 coding DNA: TGTGCCAGCAGTTACAGGTCCCCCTACGAGCAGTACTTC.